The clone carrying this T cell receptor beta chain was counted only a few times. The antigen is not known. V lost 1 base, J lost 4 bases, and 11 bases lay in between. CDR3 size: 14 residues. The germline V gene encodes CDR1 SGHNT and CDR2 YYREEE (reference sequence). The isolated RNA, all of it, was reverse transcribed, so expressed TCRB transcripts were what got sequenced. The table came from immunoSEQ multiplex PCR; TCRdb's copy has only in-frame clones and leaves some out. The data hold about half a million clones, with over 9.5% observed a single time. The data stem from a study of beta chain features in type 1 diabetes. About the research overall: All samples together contributed 95 million to 110 million sorted cells for examination. Study-wide results and limits: Moderately but significantly shorter TCRB CDR3s were found in Type 1 diabetes patients in all four CD4+ subsets. At VDJ recombination sites, type 1 diabetes patients had fewer insertions and more deleted nucleotides.

The source is a young woman in good health. The sequencing input was naive CD4+ T cells from blood. The chain carries TRBV5-4 and TRBJ1-2; no firm D call. The CDR3 bases are TGTGCCAGCAGCTTGCCTAGCACAACCTATGGCTACACCTTC. Its protein product is CASSLPSTTYGYTF.